This TCR beta chain was recovered during a study of cytomegalovirus exposure and HLA in healthy donors. As regards this clone: Its antigen is unidentified.

A multiplex PCR was run with 60 Vbeta primers and 13 Jbeta primers. Measured with immunoSEQ multiplex PCR; TCRdb has only the in-frame clones, and not every one. Counted here are under 150,000 clones, 70% to 90% occurring once; the ten biggest clones make up about 4.1%. Study-wide results and limits: Most TCR sequences were rare, but some public TCRs occurred in many donors. Exclusion as indistinguishable affected some V segments, including TRBV6-2 and TRBV6-3. The classifier, whose performance was assessed in both the original and validation cohorts, reportedly diagnosed cytomegalovirus status with high specificity and sensitivity.

Germline CDR1 SGHKS, CDR2 YYEKEE (reference sequence). The CDR3 consists of 15 residues. The V gene end was trimmed by 4 bases and the J gene end by 8 bases; junction bases not matched to a gene: 7. The source material was PBMCs. This clonotype originated in a woman aged 40 to 50 in good health and CMV-seropositive. This sequence joins TRBV5-5 and TRBJ1-6; 9 bases are a match to TRBD1. CDR3 coding DNA: TGTGCCAGCAGCGGCCAGGACAGGGGAGATTCACCCCTCCACTTT. Translated, it gives CASSGQDRGDSPLHF. The whole variable domain, filled in from reference TRBV5-5 and TRBJ1-6, reads DAGVTQSPTHLIKTRGQQVTLRCSPISGHKSVSWYQQVLGQGPQFIFQYYEKEERGRGNFPDRFSARQFPNYSSELNVNALLLGDSALYLCASSGQDRGDSPLHFGNGTRLTVT.